These T cell receptor beta chains were read from a single sample in a study of blood T cell repertoires in COVID-19. Assay used: immunoSEQ multiplex PCR; TCRdb lists only in-frame clones, some missing. In the table there are just under 65,000 clones, 65% to 85% of which are singletons. The material sequenced was peripheral blood. These receptors were obtained from a human donor in a cohort sampled during active COVID-19. The CDR3 runs from the conserved cysteine through the conserved F or W. D genes are given only for firm matches. Size values are once, few and many counts, or a class for expanded clones, and some rows have none.

TRBV7-7,TRBJ2-3,.,once,TGTGCTAGCAGCCGGACGGGGAAAAGCACAGATACGCAGTATTTT,CASSRTGKSTDTQYF
TRBV4-2,TRBJ2-7,.,.,TGTGCCAGCAGCCCCTCCCATGGGGGCTCGTACGAGCAGTACTTC,CASSPSHGGSYEQYF
TRBV5-4,TRBJ2-3,TRBD2,.,TGTGCCAGCAGCTTGGGGGTAGCGGGGGATACGCAGTATTTT,CASSLGVAGDTQYF
TRBV4-1,TRBJ1-1,.,.,TGCGCCAGCAGCGAAACGCAAACAGACATGAACACTGAAGCTTTCTTT,CASSETQTDMNTEAFF
TRBV2,TRBJ1-5,.,.,TGTGCCAGCCACGGAGGGTATAGCAATCAGCCCCAGCATTTT,CASHGGYSNQPQHF
TRBV5-1,TRBJ1-2,TRBD1,.,TGCGCCAGCAGTTCCGACGGACAGGGGGCAAACTATGGCTACACCTTC,CASSSDGQGANYGYTF
TRBV4-2,TRBJ2-7,.,.,TGTGCCAGCAGCCGTCCAGGCTACGAGCAGTACTTC,CASSRPGYEQYF
TRBV11-2,TRBJ1-2,.,.,TGTGCCAGCACGCCCCTCCCGAATCAACCTATGAACTATGGCTACACCTTC,CASTPLPNQPMNYGYTF
TRBV2,TRBJ1-5,.,few,TGTGCCAGCATCAGGTCAGAGGAGGGGAATCAGCCCCAGCATTTT,CASIRSEEGNQPQHF
TRBV2,TRBJ2-5,TRBD1,.,TGTGCCAGCACCTTGGACAGGGGGATACTCGAGACCCAGTACTTC,CASTLDRGILETQYF
TRBV28,TRBJ1-6,TRBD1,.,TGTGCCAGCAGTTTTGACAGGGCCTCCGGAACCTTTAATTCACCCCTCCACTTT,CASSFDRASGTFNSPLHF
TRBV30,TRBJ1-1,.,.,TGTGCCTCCACATCGGAACAGGGCCCTAGGGCTTTCTTT,CASTSEQGPRAFF
TRBV20-1,TRBJ2-4,.,.,TGCAGTGCTAGTGGCACAGGGTTATTAGCCAAAAACATTCAGTACTTC,CSASGTGLLAKNIQYF
TRBV7-2,TRBJ2-7,TRBD2,.,TGTGCCAGCAGCCCCGAGCGGGGGGGGTACGAGCAGTACTTC,CASSPERGGYEQYF
TRBV2,TRBJ2-2,.,.,TGTGCCAGCATGGTCCAGGGTTACACCGGGGAGCTGTTTTTT,CASMVQGYTGELFF
TRBV7-3,TRBJ1-1,TRBD1,.,TGTGCCAGCAGCTGGACAGGGGGCACTGAAGCTTTCTTT,CASSWTGGTEAFF
TRBV24-1,TRBJ2-7,TRBD2,.,TGTGCCACCAGTGAAACCGGGACTAGAGGGGAGCAGTACTTC,CATSETGTRGEQYF
TRBV28,TRBJ2-7,TRBD2,.,TGTGCCAGCAGTGGCGGGGGGCCAATCTTGGAGCAGTACTTC,CASSGGGPILEQYF
TRBV2,TRBJ2-3,.,.,TGTGCCAGCAGCCCGGACAGCGGAACAGATACGCAGTATTTT,CASSPDSGTDTQYF
TRBV5-1,TRBJ1-2,.,.,TGCGCCAGCAGCTTACAGGGAAGTCACTATGGCTACACCTTC,CASSLQGSHYGYTF
TRBV7-9,TRBJ1-2,.,.,TGTGCCAGCAGCTTAGGGGGAGCTTCAGTAGCTAACTATGGCTACACCTTC,CASSLGGASVANYGYTF
TRBV9,TRBJ1-4,.,.,TGTGCCAGCAGCGCCCCCGGGAGTGCTAATGAAAAACTGTTTTTT,CASSAPGSANEKLFF